The sequence of this TCR beta chain was determined in a study of T-cell reconstitution after alpha-beta-depleted transplantation in children. Study findings and constraints: Reports say that about two months after transplant, the alpha-beta T cells came out of several hundred graft clones that had expanded. There were some patients whose high TCRbeta diversity at day 60 came from surviving recipient T cells and thymic progenitors. T-cell numbers and diversity one year post-transplant derived largely from freshly generated T cells.

Points on this clonotype: Antigen unknown.

A library of TCRbeta sequences, prepared with unique molecular identifiers, was generated. Each CDR3 protein gets one entry after TCRdb re-called the PCR reads with MiXCR. The repertoire has 600,000 to 700,000 distinct CDR3 sequences, roughly 13% of them found once; the top ten carry 0.75% to 0.85%. The CDR3 covers 12 residues. Trimming cost V 4 bases and J 2 bases, with 9 bases left between them. Germline V gene data show CDR1 as DFQATT and CDR2 as SNEGSKA (reference sequence). The chain joins TRBV20-1 to TRBJ2-7; D is undetermined. This sequence originates from a girl aged 2 to 9 with congenital amegakaryocytic thrombocytopenia, due to receive a stem cell transplant. Sequencing was performed on PBMCs, taken before TCRalphabeta/CD19-depleted stem cell transplant. CDR3 region: CSATGRPYEQYF. CDR3 sequence (DNA): TGCAGTGCTACCGGGCGCCCCTACGAGCAGTACTTC.